This TCR beta chain originates from a study of blood T cell repertoires in COVID-19. Study background: The United States, Italy and Spain supplied acute and convalescent COVID-19 samples.

Data came from immunoSEQ multiplex PCR; TCRdb stores just in-frame clones and leaves some out. The table includes about 91,000 clones, about three quarters detected once. Germline trimming cut 3 bases from V and 4 bases from J; bases unmatched to any gene: 10. The CDR3 is 17 residues long. Germline V gene lookup returns CDR1 SGHTA and CDR2 FQGNSA. The TCR sequence derives from a man between 70 and 80 years old with acute or convalescent COVID-19. V usage is TRBV7-2 and J usage is TRBJ2-1, with 9 bases identical to TRBD1. The sample taken for sequencing was peripheral blood. The CDR3 DNA reads as TGTGCCAGCAGCTTCGGACAGGGGAGGATAAGGTACAATGAGCAGTTCTTC. This codes for CASSFGQGRIRYNEQFF.